This T cell receptor (beta chain) derives from a study of kidney transplant recipient with SARS-CoV-2 infection. From the reads, TCRdb called clonotypes with MiXCR, one entry per CDR3 protein. This sample has about 250,000 distinct CDR3 sequences; 29% occur once, and the top ten carry roughly 7%. This clonotype has a count of ten or more. V lost 3 bases and J 2 bases, leaving 10 bases between the germline ends. Per the germline V gene, CDR1 is SEHNR and CDR2 is FQNEAQ (reference sequence). The CDR3 spans 14 residues. This sequence joins TRBV7-9 and TRBJ1-2, with D tentatively TRBD1 (5 bases). Material: a blood sample, obtained at baseline and between days 110 and 120 from a kidney transplant recipient. The TCR was taken from a young adult male patient who had COVID-19 and was a kidney transplant recipient. The graft donor may be the source of some T cells. CDR3 bases: TGTGCCAGCAGCTTTGGGACTTTGAACTATGGCTACACCTTC. Translating gives CASSFGTLNYGYTF.